These 7 T cell receptor beta chains came from one sample sequenced in a study of prognosis after radiotherapy for stage I lung cancer. Template was genomic DNA; TCR beta CDR3 amplified in two multiplex PCR rounds. First-round PCR, the initial amplification, used primers specific to each TRBV and TRBJ gene. TCRdb fed the multiplex PCR reads into MiXCR, producing one record per CDR3 protein. The sample yields 8,500 to 13,000 distinct CDR3 sequences, around 55% seen once. The specimen was PBMCs, collected before or after stereotactic body radiation therapy (not recorded which). All receptors derive from a donor aged 50 or older with non-small cell lung cancer.

J is TRBJ2-3 and V is TRBV15; TRBD1 matches at 12 bases. The CDR3 is 15 residues long. CDR1 and CDR2 from the germline V gene are LNHNV and YYDKDF (reference sequence). After removal of 5 bases from V and 6 bases from J, the junction contained 6 bases not matched to a gene. This CDR3 reads CATSVGTGGADTQYF. For the CDR3, the DNA is TGTGCCACCAGCGTCGGGACAGGGGGCGCGGATACGCAGTATTTT.

This clonotype turned up a few times. This may stem from a read error, because a much larger clone lies one nucleotide away. The rearrangement joins TRBV6-2 or TRBV6-3 to TRBJ2-5; TRBD2 aligns across 8 bases. CDR1 is MNHEY and CDR2 is SVGEGT in the germline V gene. Germline trimming cut 9 bases from V and 4 bases from J; bases unmatched to any gene: 16. This CDR3 has 16 amino acids. This CDR3 reads CARSTAGAPVPETQYF. For the CDR3, the DNA is TGTGCCAGAAGCACAGCGGGGGCGCCGGTTCCAGAGACCCAGTACTTC.

This rearrangement joins TRBV6-1 to TRBJ1-2; the D gene is possibly TRBD1 (5 bases). Germline values: CDR1 MNHNS, CDR2 SASEGT. The CDR3 extends over 13 amino acids. V lost 3 bases, J lost 3 bases, and 8 bases lay in between. The CDR3 protein is CASSDGGDYGYTF. For the CDR3, the DNA is TGTGCCAGCAGTGATGGGGGGGACTATGGCTACACCTTC.

V and J are TRBV30 and TRBJ2-2; D is unclear. The V end was cut by 0 bases, the J end by 9 bases, with 14 bases between. Germline-derived CDR1 and CDR2 are GTSNPN and SVGIG (reference sequence). CDR3 length equals 14 residues. CDR3 sequence (DNA): TGTGCCTGGAGTGTACCCGTGTTGGACCGGGAGCTGTTTTTT. This encodes CAWSVPVLDRELFF.

This clonotype ranks as medium-sized (0.01 to 0.1%). This rearrangement joins TRBV20-1 to TRBJ1-4; TRBD1 might be the D (6 bases). Germline values: CDR1 DFQATT, CDR2 SNEGSKA (reference sequence). This CDR3 contains 15 residues. The V gene lost 0 bases and the J gene lost 3 bases, with 11 bases spanning the gap. CDR3 nucleotide sequence: TGCAGTGCTAGAGATTACAGGGCCCCTAATGAAAAACTGTTTTTT. This gives the protein CSARDYRAPNEKLFF.

This clonotype is medium-sized by share. The chain uses TRBV2 and TRBJ2-7; TRBD1 matches 10 bases. V lost 8 bases to trimming and J lost 4 bases; unmatched junction nucleotides: 11. The length of the CDR3 is 15 residues. Germline V lookup: CDR1 SNHLY, CDR2 FYNNEI. The CDR3 protein is CASRRGGQGLYEQYF. The CDR3 bases are TGTGCCAGCCGAAGAGGGGGACAGGGGCTATACGAGCAGTACTTC.

The gene calls are TRBV28 and TRBJ1-6; 7 bases align to TRBD1. Germline CDR1 and CDR2: MDHEN and SYDVKM. V shed 6 bases and J 7 bases; nucleotides not matched to a gene: 15. The CDR3 consists of 17 residues. CDR3 in DNA: TGTGCCAGCAGAACCTGGGAGGGGGCCCAAGGCAATTCACCCCTCCACTTT. Translated, it gives CASRTWEGAQGNSPLHF.